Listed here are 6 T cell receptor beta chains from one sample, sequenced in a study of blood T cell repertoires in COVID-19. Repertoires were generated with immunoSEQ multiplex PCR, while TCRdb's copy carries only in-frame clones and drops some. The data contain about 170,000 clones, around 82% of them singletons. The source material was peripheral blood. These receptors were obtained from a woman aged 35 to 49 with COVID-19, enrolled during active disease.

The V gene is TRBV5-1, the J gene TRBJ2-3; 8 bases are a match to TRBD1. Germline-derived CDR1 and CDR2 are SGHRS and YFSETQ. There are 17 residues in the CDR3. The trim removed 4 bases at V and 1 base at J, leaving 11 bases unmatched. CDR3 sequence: CASSPRDWTGRTDTQYF. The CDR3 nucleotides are TGCGCCAGCAGCCCCCGGGACTGGACAGGGCGCACAGATACGCAGTATTTT.

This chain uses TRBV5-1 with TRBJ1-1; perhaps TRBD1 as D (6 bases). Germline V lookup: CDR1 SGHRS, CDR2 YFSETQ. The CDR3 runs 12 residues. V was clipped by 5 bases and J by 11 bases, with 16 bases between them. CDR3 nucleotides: TGCGCCAGCAGACCAGGGGATCAGGGGGCTTTCTTT. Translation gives CASRPGDQGAFF.

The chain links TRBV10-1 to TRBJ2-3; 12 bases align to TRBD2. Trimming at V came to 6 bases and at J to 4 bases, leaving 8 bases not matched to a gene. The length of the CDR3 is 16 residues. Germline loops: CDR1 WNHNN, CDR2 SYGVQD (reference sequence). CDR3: CASRTLTSGSPDTQYF. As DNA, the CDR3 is TGCGCCAGCAGAACACTGACTAGCGGGAGCCCAGATACGCAGTATTTT.

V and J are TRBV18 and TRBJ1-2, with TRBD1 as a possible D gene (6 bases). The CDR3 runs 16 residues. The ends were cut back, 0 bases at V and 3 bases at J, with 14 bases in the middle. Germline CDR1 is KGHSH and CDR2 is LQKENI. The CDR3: CASSPPGAFTDYGYTF. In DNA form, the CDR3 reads TGTGCCAGCTCACCACCGGGGGCCTTCACGGACTATGGCTACACCTTC.

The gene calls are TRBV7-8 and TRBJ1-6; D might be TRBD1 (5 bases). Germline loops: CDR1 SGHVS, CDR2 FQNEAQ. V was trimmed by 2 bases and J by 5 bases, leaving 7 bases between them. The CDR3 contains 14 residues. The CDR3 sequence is CASSLTGDNSPLHF. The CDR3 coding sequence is TGTGCCAGCAGCTTAACGGGGGATAATTCACCCCTCCACTTT. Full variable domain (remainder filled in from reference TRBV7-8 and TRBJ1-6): GAGVSQSPRYKVAKRGQDVALRCDPISGHVSLFWYQQALGQGPEFLTYFQNEAQLDKSGLPSDRFFAERPEGSVSTLKIQRTQQEDSAVYLCASSLTGDNSPLHFGNGTRLTVT.

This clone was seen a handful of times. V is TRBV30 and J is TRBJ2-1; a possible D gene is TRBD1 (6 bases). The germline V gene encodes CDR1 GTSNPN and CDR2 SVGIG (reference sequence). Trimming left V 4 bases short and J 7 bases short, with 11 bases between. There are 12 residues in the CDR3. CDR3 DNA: TGTGCCTGGAATAAACAGGGTAATGAGCAGTTCTTC. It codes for CAWNKQGNEQFF.